The clone carrying this TCR beta chain was observed a handful of times. Antigen: not known. Uncontrolled infections, other autoimmune diseases, pregnancy or lactation led to exclusion of patients. What was amplified from RNA transcripts were TCR beta CDR3 regions. HTBI primers drove first-round RT-PCR of the TCR CDR3. MiXCR, applied by TCRdb to the multiplex PCR reads, yields one record per CDR3 protein. The sample carries hundreds of thousands of distinct CDR3 sequences, roughly 21% recorded once. The data were obtained in a study of T cells in Graves' hyperthyroidism and ophthalmopathy. CDR1 is SGDLS, CDR2 YYNGEE, per germline. The ends were cut back, 0 bases at V and 8 bases at J, with 12 bases in the middle. The CDR3 totals 14 residues. Study conclusions and caveats: Most clonotypes that expanded in the thyroid above 0.001 also showed up in blood.

The rearrangement links TRBV9 to TRBJ2-1, with D perhaps matching TRBD2 (5 bases). The sequence was obtained from a man aged 35 to 55 with Graves' ophthalmopathy. The sequenced material came from blood. For the CDR3, the DNA is TGTGCCAGCAGCGTAGGGCGAGGCGGGTATGAGCAGTTCTTC. It encodes CASSVGRGGYEQFF.